This T cell receptor beta chain is from a study of cytomegalovirus exposure and HLA in healthy donors. The table came from immunoSEQ multiplex PCR; TCRdb's copy has only in-frame clones and leaves some out. Among around 130,000 clones, 85% to 90% were seen once, and the ten largest hold under 2.5%. Per germline, CDR1 MNHNS and CDR2 SASEGT. V gave up 2 bases and J gave up 10 bases, with 3 bases separating them. CDR3 length: 11 amino acids. This clone was detected only once. This chain links TRBV6-1 with TRBJ1-6; D is unclear. The receptor was isolated from a woman aged 25 to 39 in good health and CMV-seronegative. Sequences were obtained from PBMCs. The DNA for the CDR3 is TGTGCCAGCAGTGAACAGTCACCCCTCCACTTT. Protein: CASSEQSPLHF.